The next 11 T cell receptor beta chains were all read from a single sample in a study of identical twins. TCRdb ran MiXCR on the 5' RACE reads and lists one entry per CDR3 protein. The table includes some 560,000 distinct CDR3 sequences, more than 9% detected once. The same specimen was also included in a second study, on yellow fever vaccine responses in identical twins.

The sequenced sample was PBMCs. Receptors were obtained from a woman between 18 and 29 years old in good health.

This clonotype was observed a handful of times. The chain carries TRBV27 and TRBJ2-4; 11 bases align to TRBD1. This CDR3 region has 16 residues. The germline V gene has CDR1 MNHEY and CDR2 SMNVEV (reference sequence). J was trimmed by 3 bases and V by 7 bases; bases with no gene match: 8. In nucleotides, the CDR3 is TGTGCCAGCACCGCCGGGACAGGGGGAAACAAAAACATTCAGTACTTC. The encoded protein is CASTAGTGGNKNIQYF.

Many counts were recorded for this clonotype. J is TRBJ2-6 and V is TRBV27; perhaps TRBD2 as D (6 bases). Germline values: CDR1 MNHEY, CDR2 SMNVEV (reference sequence). Trimming shortened V by 4 bases and J by 2 bases, and 9 bases separated the two germline ends. The CDR3 is 15 residues long. CDR3 in DNA: TGTGCCAGCAGTTCCTGGGGGGCTGGGGCCAACGTCCTGACTTTC. It encodes CASSSWGAGANVLTF.

The genes are TRBV27 and TRBJ1-2, with TRBD1 identical over 10 bases. Germline trimming cut 7 bases from V and 4 bases from J; bases unmatched to any gene: 6. This CDR3 contains 14 residues. Per the germline V gene, CDR1 is MNHEY and CDR2 is SMNVEV (reference sequence). The CDR3 protein is CASKGQGTPYGYTF. The CDR3 nucleotides read TGTGCCAGCAAGGGACAGGGGACCCCCTATGGCTACACCTTC.

This clonotype has only a few counts. V usage is TRBV2 and J usage is TRBJ1-1; D is unresolved. Germline values: CDR1 SNHLY, CDR2 FYNNEI. The CDR3 is 13 residues long. V was trimmed by 5 bases and J by 4 bases, leaving 11 bases between them. CDR3 DNA: TGTGCCAGCAGTCAGGAACAAACCACTGAAGCTTTCTTT. It translates to CASSQEQTTEAFF. The variable domain in full, with the rest retrieved from reference TRBV2 and TRBJ1-1, is EPEVTQTPSHQVTQMGQEVILRCVPISNHLYFYWYRQILGQKVEFLVSFYNNEISEKSEIFDDQFSVERPDGSNFTLKIRSTKLEDSAMYFCASSQEQTTEAFFGQGTRLTVV.

This clonotype showed up many times. The V gene is TRBV20-1, the J gene TRBJ2-2; TRBD2 is a possible D gene (6 bases). The CDR3 consists of 13 residues. Germline loops: CDR1 DFQATT, CDR2 SNEGSKA (reference sequence). V lost 3 bases to trimming and J lost 4 bases, with 9 bases between them. The CDR3 loop is CSARGTSTGELFF. The CDR3 DNA reads as TGCAGTGCTAGGGGGACTTCCACCGGGGAGCTGTTTTTT.

The chain uses TRBV20-1 and TRBJ2-5; D uncertain. The CDR3 extends over 13 amino acids. From germline, CDR1 is DFQATT and CDR2 SNEGSKA (reference sequence). The V end lost 0 bases, the J end lost 5 bases, and 10 bases lay between the germline ends. In DNA, the CDR3 is TGCAGTGCTAGAGATGACGGGCCTGAGACCCAGTACTTC. Translated, it gives CSARDDGPETQYF.

This chain uses TRBV9 with TRBJ2-1; 7 nucleotides line up with TRBD2. The V segment lost 2 bases and the J segment 5 bases; nucleotides outside the gene matches: 4. Per germline, CDR1 SGDLS and CDR2 YYNGEE. CDR3 length equals 14 residues. CDR3 sequence: CASSVRLADNEQFF. As DNA, the CDR3 is TGTGCCAGCAGCGTCCGACTAGCCGACAATGAGCAGTTCTTC.

This chain's CDR3 is CASSEDRAGEQYF. CDR3 bases: TGTGCCAGCAGTGAAGACAGGGCCGGCGAGCAGTACTTC. The chain carries TRBV27 and TRBJ2-7, with TRBD1 matching over 7 bases. CDR3 size: 13 residues. CDR1 is MNHEY, CDR2 SMNVEV, per germline (reference sequence). V was pared by 5 bases and J by 6 bases, with 7 bases of the junction left unmatched.

Regarding this clonotype: An end of the junction does not agree with germline; a read error may underlie this. This chain uses TRBV20-1 with TRBJ2-3, with TRBD1 identical over 7 bases. Germline V CDR1 and CDR2: DFQATT, SNEGSKA (reference sequence). The CDR3 totals 14 residues. Here the CDR3 reads CCARQGGTIDTQYF. CDR3 sequence (DNA): TGCTGTGCCAGACAGGGTGGAACGATCGATACGCAGTATTTT.

This clonotype turned up a few times. In nucleotides, the CDR3 is TGTGCCAGCAAGCCCGGGACAGGTGACTCCTACGAGCAGTACTTC. This sequence encodes CASKPGTGDSYEQYF. This rearrangement joins TRBV2 to TRBJ2-7, with 8 nucleotides matching TRBD1. The CDR3 runs 15 residues. Germline values: CDR1 SNHLY, CDR2 FYNNEI. The V gene end was trimmed by 7 bases and the J gene end by 0 bases; junction bases not matched to a gene: 8.

This rearrangement joins TRBV30 to TRBJ1-1; 7 nucleotides match TRBD1. The CDR3 spans 14 residues. V lost 3 bases to trimming and J lost 2 bases; unmatched junction nucleotides: 6. Germline-derived CDR1 and CDR2 are GTSNPN and SVGIG (reference sequence). CDR3: CAWREGQTNTEAFF. As DNA, the CDR3 is TGTGCCTGGAGGGAGGGACAGACCAACACTGAAGCTTTCTTT.